These 20 T cell receptor beta chains were all obtained from the same sample, sequenced in a study of CD8+ T cells in alopecia areata. Treatment noted: oral pan-JAK inhibitor, 5-10 mg twice daily. Extraction and reverse transcription of RNA yielded cDNA as the sequencing template. Measured with immunoSEQ multiplex PCR; TCRdb has only the in-frame clones, and not every one. This sample yields hundreds of thousands of clones, of which 58% are seen a single time; roughly 1.8% belongs to the top ten. This sample comprised CD4+ T cells sorted from blood, obtained at week 24, from a patient treated with tofacitinib. The receptors derive from a human donor with alopecia areata.

DNA of the CDR3: TGTGCCACCAGAAGGCTCGGGAGCTCCTACGAGCAGTACTTC. This translates into CATRRLGSSYEQYF. The rearrangement joins TRBV7-2 to TRBJ2-7, with a possible D match to TRBD2 (6 bases). This CDR3 comprises 14 residues. Germline V CDR1 and CDR2: SGHTA, FQGNSA. V dropped 10 bases and J dropped 0 bases, with 16 bases sitting between them.

The CDR3 loop reads CASSRDTGELFF. The CDR3 region has the DNA TGTGCCAGCAGCAGGGACACCGGGGAGCTGTTTTTT. The rearrangement links TRBV2 to TRBJ2-2; D perhaps matches TRBD1 (5 bases). V shed 6 bases and J shed 3 bases, with 5 bases lying between them. Germline V gives CDR1 SNHLY, CDR2 FYNNEI. The CDR3 contains 12 residues. The full variable domain, completed using reference TRBV2 and TRBJ2-2, is EPEVTQTPSHQVTQMGQEVILRCVPISNHLYFYWYRQILGQKVEFLVSFYNNEISEKSEIFDDQFSVERPDGSNFTLKIRSTKLEDSAMYFCASSRDTGELFFGEGSRLTVL.

The rearrangement uses TRBV7-2 and TRBJ2-5; 12 bases match TRBD2. The CDR3 is 12 amino acids. CDR1 and CDR2 from the germline V gene are SGHTA and FQGNSA. The J segment lost 5 bases and the V segment lost 10 bases, leaving 2 bases of the junction unmatched. The CDR3 nucleotides read TGTGCCACTAGCGGGGGGGCCGAGACCCAGTACTTC. Protein: CATSGGAETQYF.

This clone was observed a few times. The genes are TRBV5-6 and TRBJ2-7, with D maybe TRBD1 (6 bases). Germline V lookup: CDR1 SGHDT, CDR2 YYEEEE. This CDR3 has 14 amino acids. Trimming cost V 0 bases and J 3 bases, with 10 bases left between them. Written as DNA, the CDR3 is TGTGCCAGCAGCTTGGTGACAGGAGTCTACGAGCAGTACTTC. Its protein is CASSLVTGVYEQYF.

About this clone itself: Other DNA sequences of this sample code for an identical CDR3. This chain links TRBV5-4 with TRBJ2-3; D not certain. The V end was cut by 1 base, the J end by 3 bases, with 3 bases between. This CDR3 has 12 amino acids. The germline V gene encodes CDR1 SGHNT and CDR2 YYREEE (reference sequence). The CDR3 here is CASSLSTDTQYF. In nucleotides, the CDR3 is TGTGCCAGCAGCTTGAGTACAGATACGCAGTATTTT.

J is TRBJ2-5 and V is TRBV27, with D perhaps matching TRBD2 (5 bases). This CDR3 is 12 amino acids long. The germline V gene has CDR1 MNHEY and CDR2 SMNVEV (reference sequence). For the CDR3, the DNA is TGTGCGATTCGCGGGCTGGGGGAGACCCAGTACTTC. This sequence encodes CAIRGLGETQYF.

A few counts support this clone. The chain is built from TRBV7-3 and TRBJ1-2; TRBD1 might be the D (5 bases). The CDR3 is 14 residues long. Germline values: CDR1 SGHTA, CDR2 FQGTGA. Trimming pared 1 base from V and 6 bases from J, leaving 12 bases between. CDR3 in amino acids: CASSLNAGIDGYTF. The CDR3 DNA reads as TGTGCCAGCAGCTTAAATGCAGGGATCGATGGCTACACCTTC.

This rearrangement joins TRBV7-2 to TRBJ2-7; tentative D call: TRBD1 (6 bases). Germline V gene lookup returns CDR1 SGHTA and CDR2 FQGNSA. V was pared by 1 base and J by 3 bases, with 13 bases between. This CDR3 has 15 residues. CDR3 residues: CASSLGAGDLYEQYF. The CDR3 bases are TGTGCCAGCAGCTTAGGGGCAGGGGACCTCTACGAGCAGTACTTC.

This clone was counted only a few times. The rearrangement joins TRBV5-1 to TRBJ2-1, with 11 bases aligning to TRBD1. V shed 4 bases and J 8 bases; nucleotides not matched to a gene: 5. The CDR3 extends over 14 amino acids. Germline assignment: CDR1 SGHRS and CDR2 YFSETQ. CDR3 nucleotides: TGCGCCAGCAGCGTACGGGGACAGGGGGATGAGCAGTTCTTC. This gives the protein CASSVRGQGDEQFF.

V and J are TRBV30 and TRBJ2-5, with 7 positions matching TRBD1. Germline lookup yields CDR1 GTSNPN and CDR2 SVGIG (reference sequence). J gave up 3 bases and V 4 bases, and 2 bases lay outside the gene matches. This CDR3 has 12 amino acids. DNA of the CDR3: TGTGCCTGGATCGGGACAGAAGAGACCCAGTACTTC. Protein product: CAWIGTEETQYF.

This clone was recorded a few times. The rearrangement joins TRBV6-5 to TRBJ2-5; D may be TRBD2 (6 bases). This CDR3 contains 14 residues. Germline CDR1 reads MNHEY; CDR2 reads SVGAGI. Between the trimmed V and J ends, which lost 5 bases and 4 bases, there was a span of 14 bases. CDR3 nucleotide sequence: TGTGCCAGCAGTAGACTGGGGGGACGAGAGACCCAGTACTTC. Translated, it gives CASSRLGGRETQYF.

This clone has only a few counts. The chain couples TRBV28 to TRBJ2-1, with 10 positions matching TRBD1. The CDR3 contains 16 residues. The trim removed 5 bases at V and 8 bases at J, leaving 12 bases unmatched. Germline lookup yields CDR1 MDHEN and CDR2 SYDVKM. The CDR3 DNA sequence: TGTGCCAGCAGTCCACCCAGACAGGGGGCTGGCGATGAGCAGTTCTTC. Translating gives CASSPPRQGAGDEQFF.

V usage is TRBV29-1 and J usage is TRBJ1-1, with D hard to call. This CDR3 comprises 12 residues. From germline, CDR1 is SQVTM and CDR2 ANQGSEA. Deletions cut 4 bases from V and 3 bases from J, with 9 bases between. CDR3 in amino acids: CSVGAQYTEAFF. In DNA form, the CDR3 reads TGCAGCGTTGGTGCTCAATACACTGAAGCTTTCTTT.

This clone was counted between two and nine times. The chain couples TRBV19 to TRBJ1-4; 12 nucleotides agree with TRBD1. CDR3 length equals 15 residues. CDR1 and CDR2 from the germline V gene are LNHDA and SQIVND (reference sequence). Losses at the gene ends were 5 bases for V and 8 bases for J; bases not matched to a gene: 6. CDR3 sequence: CASSPQGTGGEKLFF. DNA for the CDR3: TGTGCCAGTAGTCCCCAAGGGACAGGGGGCGAAAAACTGTTTTTT.

This clone was seen a handful of times. The sample carries other DNA sequences with the same CDR3. This rearrangement joins TRBV18 to TRBJ1-6; no clear D. The CDR3 length is 14 residues. V lost 2 bases and J 6 bases, leaving 8 bases between the germline ends. Per the germline V gene, CDR1 is KGHSH and CDR2 is LQKENI. This chain's CDR3 is CASSPGRRNSPLHF. CDR3 nucleotides: TGTGCCAGCTCACCAGGGCGGCGTAATTCACCCCTCCACTTT.

The V gene is TRBV29-1, the J gene TRBJ1-2; 8 bases match TRBD1. Trimming took 1 base from V and 4 from J; bases not matched to a gene: 14. CDR3 length: 17 residues. Germline V gene sequence: CDR1 SQVTM, CDR2 ANQGSEA. CDR3 loop: CSVEGSGTGLSIYGYTF. CDR3 nucleotides: TGCAGCGTTGAAGGTTCCGGGACAGGTCTCTCTATCTATGGCTACACCTTC.

The chain recombines TRBV29-1 with TRBJ1-2, with D unclear. In germline, CDR1 is SQVTM, CDR2 ANQGSEA. Trimming pared 0 bases from V and 7 bases from J, leaving 6 bases between. The CDR3 is made up of 11 amino acids. The CDR3 protein is CSVEDSAGYTF. The DNA of the CDR3 is TGCAGCGTTGAAGATTCGGCTGGCTACACCTTC.

The rearrangement uses TRBV5-1 and TRBJ1-4; no definite D call. Germline CDR1 reads SGHRS; CDR2 reads YFSETQ. The CDR3 is 13 amino acids. V dropped 3 bases and J dropped 5 bases, with 8 bases sitting between them. The CDR3 DNA follows: TGCGCCAGCAGCTCGGACGGGAATGAAAAACTGTTTTTT. Its protein product is CASSSDGNEKLFF.

The V call is TRBV5-1, the J call TRBJ1-4; no firm D call. V dropped 2 bases and J dropped 4 bases, with 9 bases sitting between them. Per germline, CDR1 SGHRS and CDR2 YFSETQ. This CDR3 has 14 residues. The CDR3 sequence is CASSFGRHNEKLFF. CDR3 DNA sequence: TGCGCCAGCAGCTTCGGCAGACATAATGAAAAACTGTTTTTT.

The gene calls are TRBV7-2 and TRBJ2-3, with 15 bases matching TRBD2. There are 17 residues in the CDR3. The V gene end was trimmed by 6 bases and the J gene end by 3 bases; junction bases not matched to a gene: 7. Germline V CDR1 and CDR2: SGHTA, FQGNSA. The CDR3 loop is CASRELGTSGGTDTQYF. CDR3 bases: TGTGCCAGCAGAGAGCTCGGGACTAGCGGGGGGACAGATACGCAGTATTTT.